These T cell receptor beta chains were read from a single sample in a study of T cell responses to AZD1222 COVID-19 vaccine. Libraries were prepared by immunoSEQ multiplex PCR; TCRdb keeps only in-frame clonotypes and omits some of them. The sample contains under 150,000 clones, about 91% of which appear only once. The sequencing used peripheral blood, collected 28 days after the second AZD1222 dose. The receptors originated from an adult who received the AZD1222 COVID-19 vaccine. Each CDR3 is given with its conserved first and last residue. D genes are given only for firm matches.

j_call d_call v_call cdr3_aa
TRBJ2-5 NA TRBV12-3/TRBV12-4 CASSFPQETQYF
TRBJ1-2 NA TRBV29-1 CSVEDGQAYGYTF
TRBJ2-3 NA TRBV6-2/TRBV6-3 CASSPGTSTDTQYF
TRBJ2-7 TRBD2 TRBV4-1 CASSQDLLAGGGEQYF
TRBJ2-1 TRBD1 TRBV2 CASSGDRAGDNEQFF
TRBJ2-1 NA TRBV28 CASSLRTQNLNEQFF
TRBJ2-3 NA TRBV27 CASNRGDLPDTQYF
TRBJ1-1 NA TRBV5-4 CASSSHPGAATEAFF
TRBJ1-2 NA TRBV6-2/TRBV6-3 CASSHTGIDGYTF
TRBJ1-2 NA TRBV19 CASSTTPGGYTF
TRBJ1-2 NA TRBV5-8 CASSFRRDYLTKGYTF
TRBJ2-4 TRBD2 TRBV9 CASSVEGLADSKNIQYF
TRBJ1-1 NA TRBV28 CASNVGSTEAFF
TRBJ2-5 NA TRBV5-1 CASTPPAQETQYF
TRBJ1-5 NA TRBV5-6 CASSLGLGISGQPQHF
TRBJ1-2 NA TRBV4-3 CASSQWPISNYGYTF
TRBJ2-2 TRBD2 TRBV7-9 CASNRLASNTGELFF
TRBJ2-6 NA TRBV14 CASIGTGANVLTF
TRBJ1-4 TRBD1 TRBV28 CASNYYPRDRSEKLFF
TRBJ2-5 NA TRBV6-2/TRBV6-3 CASSSGGQTQYF
TRBJ1-3 NA TRBV30 CAWDRGNTIYF
TRBJ1-1 NA TRBV6-2/TRBV6-3 CASSYGLAAFF
TRBJ1-6 NA TRBV15 CATSRKKRGTNSPLHF
TRBJ2-3 TRBD2 TRBV9 CASSVGLAGGQTDTQYF
TRBJ1-2 NA TRBV5-4 CASNSGTSDFSYTF
TRBJ1-5 TRBD1 TRBV5-1 CASSPGDSTDQPQHF
TRBJ1-2 NA TRBV28 CASSPGQGLYGYTF
TRBJ2-1 NA TRBV7-2 CASSLGTVNEQFF
TRBJ1-5 NA TRBV5-6 CASSVGDSNQPQHF
TRBJ2-7 TRBD1 TRBV27 CASSHDTGTGHGEQYF
TRBJ1-1 TRBD1 TRBV6-5 CASSRLHGQGSEAFF
TRBJ1-1 TRBD1 TRBV6-1 CASSARGRGVVTEAFF
TRBJ2-3 NA TRBV11-2 CASPLTGFSTDTQYF
TRBJ2-1 TRBD2 TRBV11-2 CASSLGGSGISSYNEQFF
TRBJ1-1 NA TRBV11-2 CASSLGGGNTEAFF
TRBJ1-4 NA TRBV20-1 CSATVGEKLFF
TRBJ1-1 NA TRBV20-1 CSASTGSVNTEAFF
TRBJ2-4 NA TRBV7-2 CASSRDIFDIQYF
TRBJ1-1 NA TRBV4-1 CASSQDRNTEAFF
TRBJ1-5 NA TRBV19 CASSMTSYNQPQHF
TRBJ2-3 NA TRBV5-1 CASSLDGTSTDTQYF
TRBJ1-1 NA TRBV7-9 CASSLAGMNTEAFF
TRBJ1-1 NA TRBV7-8 CASSPGRNTEAFF
TRBJ1-2 NA TRBV5-6 CASSSLRGTLGGYTF
TRBJ1-3 NA TRBV5-4 CASSQDGNTIYF
TRBJ1-6 NA TRBV19 CASNRGSSYNSPLHF
TRBJ1-2 NA TRBV7-2 CASSFYRLNYGYTF
TRBJ2-1 TRBD1 TRBV28 CASKTGSSYNEQFF